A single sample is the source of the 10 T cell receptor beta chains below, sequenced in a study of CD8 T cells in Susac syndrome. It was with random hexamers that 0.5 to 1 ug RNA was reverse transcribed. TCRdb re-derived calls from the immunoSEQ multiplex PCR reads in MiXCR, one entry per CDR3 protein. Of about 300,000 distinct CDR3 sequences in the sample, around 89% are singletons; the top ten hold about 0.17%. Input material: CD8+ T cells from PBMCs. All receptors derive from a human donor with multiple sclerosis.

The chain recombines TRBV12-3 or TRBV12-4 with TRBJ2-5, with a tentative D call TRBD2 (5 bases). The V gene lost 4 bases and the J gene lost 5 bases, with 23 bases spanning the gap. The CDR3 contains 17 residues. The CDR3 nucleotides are TGTGCCAGCAGTTCCACGACTACAGCCTCCGACGAGGAGACCCAGTACTTC. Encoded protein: CASSSTTTASDEETQYF.

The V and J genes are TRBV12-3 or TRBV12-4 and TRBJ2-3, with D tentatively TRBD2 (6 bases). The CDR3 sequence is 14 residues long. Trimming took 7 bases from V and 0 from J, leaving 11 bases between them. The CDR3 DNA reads TGTGCCAGCAACGCGGGGAGGAGCACAGATACGCAGTATTTT. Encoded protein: CASNAGRSTDTQYF.

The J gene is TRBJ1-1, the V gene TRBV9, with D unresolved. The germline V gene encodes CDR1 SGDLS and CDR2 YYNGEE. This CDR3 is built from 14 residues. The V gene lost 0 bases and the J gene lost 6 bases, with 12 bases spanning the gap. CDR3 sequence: CASSVVVEGAEAFF. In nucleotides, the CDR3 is TGTGCCAGCAGCGTAGTGGTTGAGGGAGCTGAAGCTTTCTTT.

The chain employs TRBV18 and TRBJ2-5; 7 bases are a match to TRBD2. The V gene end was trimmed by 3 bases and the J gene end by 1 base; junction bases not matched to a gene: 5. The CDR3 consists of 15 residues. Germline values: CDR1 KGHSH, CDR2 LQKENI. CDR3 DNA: TGTGCCAGCTCACCGGGGACTACCACCCAAGAGACCCAGTACTTC. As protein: CASSPGTTTQETQYF. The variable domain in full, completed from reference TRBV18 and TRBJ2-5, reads NAGVMQNPRHLVRRRGQEARLRCSPMKGHSHVYWYRQLPEEGLKFMVYLQKENIIDESGMPKERFSAEFPKEGPSILRIQQVVRGDSAAYFCASSPGTTTQETQYFGPGTRLLVL.

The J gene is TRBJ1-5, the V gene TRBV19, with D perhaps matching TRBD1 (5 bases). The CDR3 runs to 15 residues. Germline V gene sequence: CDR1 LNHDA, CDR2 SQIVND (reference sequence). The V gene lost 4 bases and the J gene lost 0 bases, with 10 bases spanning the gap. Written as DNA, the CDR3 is TGTGCCAGTAGTACGACAGATTATAGCAATCAGCCCCAGCATTTT. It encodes CASSTTDYSNQPQHF.

CDR3 sequence: CSARDPTSGDHNEQFF. The CDR3 DNA sequence: TGCAGTGCTAGAGATCCAACTAGCGGGGATCACAATGAGCAGTTCTTC. This sequence joins TRBV20-1 and TRBJ2-1; 10 positions agree with TRBD2. This CDR3 has 16 amino acids. V shed 0 bases and J 5 bases; nucleotides not matched to a gene: 7. CDR1 and CDR2 from the germline V gene are DFQATT and SNEGSKA (reference sequence).

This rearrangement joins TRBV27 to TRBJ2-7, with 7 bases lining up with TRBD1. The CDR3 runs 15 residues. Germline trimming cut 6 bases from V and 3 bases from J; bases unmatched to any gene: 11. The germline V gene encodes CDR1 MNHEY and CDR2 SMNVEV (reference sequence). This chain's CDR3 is CASSRTGASFYEQYF. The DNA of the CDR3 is TGTGCCAGCAGCCGTACAGGGGCGAGTTTCTACGAGCAGTACTTC.

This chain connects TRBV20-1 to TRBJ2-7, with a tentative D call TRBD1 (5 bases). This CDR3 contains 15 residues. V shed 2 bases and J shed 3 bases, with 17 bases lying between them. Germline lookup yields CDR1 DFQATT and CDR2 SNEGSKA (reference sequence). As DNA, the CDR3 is TGCAGTGCTAGACTGCTAGACAGTTCGGGCTACGAGCAGTACTTC. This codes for CSARLLDSSGYEQYF.

CDR3 nucleotide sequence: TGCGCCAGCAGCCAAGATCAGTTAGCGGGCGCCTACAATGAGCAGTTCTTC. This codes for CASSQDQLAGAYNEQFF. This chain uses TRBV4-1 with TRBJ2-1; 7 bases fit TRBD2. CDR1 MGHRA and CDR2 YSYEKL come from the germline V gene. CDR3 size: 17 residues. J gave up 2 bases and V 0 bases, and 7 bases lay outside the gene matches.

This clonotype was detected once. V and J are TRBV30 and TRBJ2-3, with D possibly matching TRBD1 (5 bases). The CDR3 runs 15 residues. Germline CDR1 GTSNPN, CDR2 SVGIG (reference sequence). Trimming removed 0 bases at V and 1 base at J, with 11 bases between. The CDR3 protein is CAWSVGAVRTDTQYF. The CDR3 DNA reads TGTGCCTGGAGTGTAGGGGCAGTTCGCACAGATACGCAGTATTTT.